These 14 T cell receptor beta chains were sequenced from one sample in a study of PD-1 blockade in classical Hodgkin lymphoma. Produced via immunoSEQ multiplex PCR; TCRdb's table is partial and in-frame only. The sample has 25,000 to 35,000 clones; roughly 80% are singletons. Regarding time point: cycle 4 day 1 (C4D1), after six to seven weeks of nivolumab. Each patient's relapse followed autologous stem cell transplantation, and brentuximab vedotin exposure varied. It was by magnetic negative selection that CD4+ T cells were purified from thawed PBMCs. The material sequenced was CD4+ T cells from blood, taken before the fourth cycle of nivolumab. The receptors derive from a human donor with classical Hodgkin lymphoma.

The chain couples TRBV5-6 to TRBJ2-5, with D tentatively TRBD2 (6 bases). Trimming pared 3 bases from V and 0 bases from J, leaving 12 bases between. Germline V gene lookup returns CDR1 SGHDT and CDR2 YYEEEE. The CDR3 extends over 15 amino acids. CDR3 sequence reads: CASSWRGPNQETQYF. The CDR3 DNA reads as TGTGCCAGCAGCTGGAGGGGACCGAACCAAGAGACCCAGTACTTC.

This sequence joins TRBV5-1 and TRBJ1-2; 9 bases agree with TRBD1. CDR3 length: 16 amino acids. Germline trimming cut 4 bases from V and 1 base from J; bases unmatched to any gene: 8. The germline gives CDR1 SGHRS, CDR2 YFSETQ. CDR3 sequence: CASSPGQGDLNYGYTF. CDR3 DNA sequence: TGCGCCAGCAGCCCGGGACAGGGAGACCTTAACTATGGCTACACCTTC.

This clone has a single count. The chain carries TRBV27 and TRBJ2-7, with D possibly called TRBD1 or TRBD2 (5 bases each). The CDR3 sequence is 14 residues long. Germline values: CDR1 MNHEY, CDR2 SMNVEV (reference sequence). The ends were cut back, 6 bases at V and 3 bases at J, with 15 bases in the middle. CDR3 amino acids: CASRLGPFSYEQYF. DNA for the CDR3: TGTGCCAGCAGATTGGGACCCTTTAGCTACGAGCAGTACTTC.

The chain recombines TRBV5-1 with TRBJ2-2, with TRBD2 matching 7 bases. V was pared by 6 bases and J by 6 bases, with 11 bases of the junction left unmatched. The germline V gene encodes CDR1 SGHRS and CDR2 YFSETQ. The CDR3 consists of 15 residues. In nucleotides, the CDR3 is TGCGCCAGCAACCCCCGGGGGGATCATTCCGGGGAGCTGTTTTTT. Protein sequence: CASNPRGDHSGELFF.

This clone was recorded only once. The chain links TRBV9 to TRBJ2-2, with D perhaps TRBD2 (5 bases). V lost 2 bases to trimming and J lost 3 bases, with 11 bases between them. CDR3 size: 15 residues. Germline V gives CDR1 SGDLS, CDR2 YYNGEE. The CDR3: CASSVSAGYTGELFF. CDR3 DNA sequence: TGTGCCAGCAGCGTTAGCGCCGGATACACCGGGGAGCTGTTTTTT.

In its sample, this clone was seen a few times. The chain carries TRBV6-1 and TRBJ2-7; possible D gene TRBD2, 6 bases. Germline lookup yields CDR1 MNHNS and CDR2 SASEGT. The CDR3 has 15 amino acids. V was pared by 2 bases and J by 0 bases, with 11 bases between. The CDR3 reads CASSEMDYPSYEQYF. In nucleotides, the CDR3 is TGTGCCAGCAGTGAAATGGACTATCCCTCCTACGAGCAGTACTTC.

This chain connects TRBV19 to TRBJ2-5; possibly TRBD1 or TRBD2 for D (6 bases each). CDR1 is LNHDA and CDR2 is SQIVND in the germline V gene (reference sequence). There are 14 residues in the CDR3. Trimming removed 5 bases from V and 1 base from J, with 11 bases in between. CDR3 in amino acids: CASSSGGRQETQYF. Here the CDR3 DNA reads TGTGCCAGTAGTTCTGGGGGGCGCCAAGAGACCCAGTACTTC.

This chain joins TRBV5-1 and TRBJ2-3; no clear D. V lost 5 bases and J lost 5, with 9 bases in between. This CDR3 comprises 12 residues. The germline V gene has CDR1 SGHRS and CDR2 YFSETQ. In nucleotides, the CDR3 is TGCGCCAGCAGTGAAACGGGAGATACGCAGTATTTT. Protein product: CASSETGDTQYF.

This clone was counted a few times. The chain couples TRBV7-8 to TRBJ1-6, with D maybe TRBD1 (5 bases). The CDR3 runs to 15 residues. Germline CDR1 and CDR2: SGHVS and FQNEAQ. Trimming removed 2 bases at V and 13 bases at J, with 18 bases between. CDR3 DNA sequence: TGTGCCAGCAGCTTAACGGACGGTCAGGGTTCGCCCCTCCACTTT. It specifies CASSLTDGQGSPLHF.

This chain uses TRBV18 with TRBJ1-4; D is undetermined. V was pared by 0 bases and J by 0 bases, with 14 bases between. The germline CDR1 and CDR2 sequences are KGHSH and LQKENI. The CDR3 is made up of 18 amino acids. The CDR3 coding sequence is TGTGCCAGCTCACCACCGAACTTCCCGATTGCAACTAATGAAAAACTGTTTTTT. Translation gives CASSPPNFPIATNEKLFF. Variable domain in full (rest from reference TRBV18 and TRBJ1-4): NAGVMQNPRHLVRRRGQEARLRCSPMKGHSHVYWYRQLPEEGLKFMVYLQKENIIDESGMPKERFSAEFPKEGPSILRIQQVVRGDSAAYFCASSPPNFPIATNEKLFFGSGTQLSVL.

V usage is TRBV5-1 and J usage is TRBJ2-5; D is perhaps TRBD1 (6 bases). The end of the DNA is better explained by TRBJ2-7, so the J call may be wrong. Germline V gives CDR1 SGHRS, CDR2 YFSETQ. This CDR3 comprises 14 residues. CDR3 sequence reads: CASSLEGHSYEQYF. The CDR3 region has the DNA TGCGCCAGCAGCTTGGAGGGACACAGCTACGAGCAGTACTTC.

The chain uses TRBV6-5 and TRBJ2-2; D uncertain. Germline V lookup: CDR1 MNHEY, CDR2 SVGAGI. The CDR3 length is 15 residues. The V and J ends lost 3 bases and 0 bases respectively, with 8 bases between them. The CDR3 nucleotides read TGTGCCAGCAGTTATTTTAGCACGAACACCGGGGAGCTGTTTTTT. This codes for CASSYFSTNTGELFF.

CDR3 region: CAISPQGSYNEQFF. DNA for the CDR3: TGTGCCATCAGTCCCCAGGGTTCCTACAATGAGCAGTTCTTC. V gene TRBV10-3 combines with J gene TRBJ2-1, with a possible D match to TRBD1 (5 bases). Germline values: CDR1 ENHRY, CDR2 SYGVKD. V lost 5 bases, J lost 1 base, and 9 bases lay in between. The CDR3 contains 14 residues.

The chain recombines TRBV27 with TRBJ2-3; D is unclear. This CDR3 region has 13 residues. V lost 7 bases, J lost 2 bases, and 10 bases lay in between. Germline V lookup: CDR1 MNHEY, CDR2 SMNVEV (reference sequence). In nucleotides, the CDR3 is TGTGCCAGCACCAGAAACCCCACAGATACGCAGTATTTT. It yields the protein CASTRNPTDTQYF.